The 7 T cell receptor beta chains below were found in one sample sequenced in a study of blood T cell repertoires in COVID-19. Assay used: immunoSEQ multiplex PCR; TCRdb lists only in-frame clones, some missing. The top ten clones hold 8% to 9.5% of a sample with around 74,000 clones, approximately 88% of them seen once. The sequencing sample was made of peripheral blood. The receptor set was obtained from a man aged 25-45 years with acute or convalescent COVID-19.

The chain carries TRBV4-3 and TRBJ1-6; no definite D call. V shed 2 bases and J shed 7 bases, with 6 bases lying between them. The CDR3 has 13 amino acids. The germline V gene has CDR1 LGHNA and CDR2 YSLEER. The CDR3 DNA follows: TGCGCCAGCAGCCAATTAATCAATTCACCCCTCCACTTT. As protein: CASSQLINSPLHF.

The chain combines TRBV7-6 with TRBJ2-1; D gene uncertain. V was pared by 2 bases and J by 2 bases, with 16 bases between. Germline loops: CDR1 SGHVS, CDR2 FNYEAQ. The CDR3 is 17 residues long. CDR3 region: CASSLSPAPGTYNEQFF. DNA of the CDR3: TGTGCCAGCAGCTTATCTCCCGCCCCAGGAACCTACAATGAGCAGTTCTTC. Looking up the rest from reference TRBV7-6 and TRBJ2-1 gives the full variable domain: GAGVSQSPRYKVTKRGQDVALRCDPISGHVSLYWYRQALGQGPEFLTYFNYEAQQDKSGLPNDRFSAERPEGSISTLTIQRTEQRDSAMYRCASSLSPAPGTYNEQFFGPGTRLTVL.

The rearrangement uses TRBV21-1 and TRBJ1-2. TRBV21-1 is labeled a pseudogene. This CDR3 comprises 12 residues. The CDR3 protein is CASSKGGYGYTF. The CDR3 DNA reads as TGTGCCAGCAGCAAGGGAGGCTATGGCTACACCTTC.

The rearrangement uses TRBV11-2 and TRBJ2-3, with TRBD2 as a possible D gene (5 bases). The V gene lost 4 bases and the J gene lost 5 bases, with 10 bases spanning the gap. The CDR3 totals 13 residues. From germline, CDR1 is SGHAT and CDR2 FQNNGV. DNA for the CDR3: TGTGCCAGCAGCTCCCCACGGGAAGATACGCAGTATTTT. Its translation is CASSSPREDTQYF.

This CDR3 is CASSFLPGQGPTEAFF. In DNA form, the CDR3 reads TGTGCCAGCAGCTTCCTGCCGGGACAGGGACCCACTGAAGCTTTCTTT. The V gene is TRBV7-3, the J gene TRBJ1-1; 9 bases line up with TRBD1. CDR1 and CDR2 (germline): SGHTA, FQGTGA. With 3 bases clipped from V and 4 bases from J, the junction kept 9 bases outside the gene matches. CDR3 length: 16 amino acids.

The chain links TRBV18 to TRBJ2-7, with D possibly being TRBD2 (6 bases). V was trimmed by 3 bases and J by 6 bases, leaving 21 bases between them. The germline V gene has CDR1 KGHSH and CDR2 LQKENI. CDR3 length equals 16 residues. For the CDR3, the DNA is TGTGCCAGCTCACCGGGACCGGGAGTCAACGACCCCGAGCAGTACTTC. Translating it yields CASSPGPGVNDPEQYF.

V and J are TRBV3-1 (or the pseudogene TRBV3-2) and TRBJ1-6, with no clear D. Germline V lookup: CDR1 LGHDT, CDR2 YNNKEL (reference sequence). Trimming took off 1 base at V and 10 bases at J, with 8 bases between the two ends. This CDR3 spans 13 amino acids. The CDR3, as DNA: TGTGCCAGCAGCCAAGGGGTGCGGTCACCCCTCCACTTT. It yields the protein CASSQGVRSPLHF.